This passage covers 9 T cell receptor beta chains from one sample sequenced in a study of cytomegalovirus exposure and HLA in healthy donors. The PCR contained 60 Vbeta and 13 Jbeta primers. Libraries were prepared by immunoSEQ multiplex PCR; TCRdb keeps only in-frame clonotypes and omits some of them. This table holds around 150,000 clones. The sequenced sample consisted of PBMCs. These receptors were taken from a man between 35 and 55 years old in good health and CMV-seronegative.

The chain uses TRBV7-6 and TRBJ2-5; TRBD2 aligns across 7 bases. V was pared by 4 bases and J by 4 bases, with 9 bases of the junction left unmatched. CDR1 is SGHVS, CDR2 FNYEAQ, per germline. This CDR3 has 15 amino acids. CDR3 protein: CASSSISGEAETQYF. In DNA form, the CDR3 reads TGTGCCAGCAGCTCAATAAGCGGGGAAGCAGAGACCCAGTACTTC.

The chain uses TRBV5-6 and TRBJ2-7; no reliable D call. V was clipped by 2 bases and J by 2 bases, with 5 bases between them. Germline CDR1 reads SGHDT; CDR2 reads YYEEEE. The CDR3 consists of 12 residues. The CDR3 protein is CASSFTAYEQYF. The CDR3 DNA reads as TGTGCCAGCAGCTTCACAGCCTACGAGCAGTACTTC. The whole variable domain, remainder taken from reference TRBV5-6 and TRBJ2-7, is DAGVTQSPTHLIKTRGQQVTLRCSPKSGHDTVSWYQQALGQGPQFIFQYYEEEERQRGNFPDRFSGHQFPNYSSELNVNALLLGDSALYLCASSFTAYEQYFGPGTRLTVT.

The chain uses TRBV5-4 and TRBJ1-5; TRBD1 matches at 10 bases. There are 14 residues in the CDR3. The J segment lost 7 bases and the V segment lost 4 bases, leaving 5 bases of the junction unmatched. In germline, CDR1 is SGHNT, CDR2 YYREEE (reference sequence). CDR3 nucleotide sequence: TGTGCCAGCAGCGAGGACAGGGGGGACCAGCCCCAGCATTTT. Translating gives CASSEDRGDQPQHF. Combining the CDR3 with reference TRBV5-4 and TRBJ1-5 gives the whole variable domain ETGVTQSPTHLIKTRGQQVTLRCSSQSGHNTVSWYQQALGQGPQFIFQYYREEENGRGNFPPRFSGLQFPNYSSELNVNALELDDSALYLCASSEDRGDQPQHFGDGTRLSIL.

This chain joins TRBV11-2 and TRBJ2-7; D possibly corresponds to TRBD1 (6 bases). The CDR3 length is 15 residues. V was pared by 5 bases and J by 0 bases, with 14 bases between. Germline assignment: CDR1 SGHAT and CDR2 FQNNGV. The CDR3 region has the DNA TGTGCCAGCAGCCTAGGACAGATCTCCTCCTACGAGCAGTACTTC. Protein: CASSLGQISSYEQYF. Full variable domain (outside the CDR3, taken from reference TRBV11-2 and TRBJ2-7): EAGVAQSPRYKIIEKRQSVAFWCNPISGHATLYWYQQILGQGPKLLIQFQNNGVVDDSQLPKDRFSAERLKGVDSTLKIQPAKLEDSAVYLCASSLGQISSYEQYFGPGTRLTVT.

This sequence joins TRBV4-1 and TRBJ1-1, with D maybe TRBD1 (5 bases). Germline CDR1 MGHRA, CDR2 YSYEKL. The CDR3 sequence is 15 residues long. Trimming took off 8 bases at V and 1 base at J, with 17 bases between the two ends. CDR3 loop: CASQGAGTRNTEAFF. CDR3 bases: TGCGCCAGCCAAGGGGCGGGGACCCGGAACACTGAAGCTTTCTTT.

The genes are TRBV5-8 and TRBJ1-5, with 7 bases matching TRBD1. The CDR3 has 17 amino acids. The germline V gene has CDR1 SGHTS and CDR2 YDEGEE. V lost 0 bases to trimming and J lost 4 bases; unmatched junction nucleotides: 10. The CDR3 nucleotides read TGTGCCAGCAGCTTGGAGGTGACAGGGATAGGTAATCAGCCCCAGCATTTT. Amino acids: CASSLEVTGIGNQPQHF.

The chain is built from TRBV15 and TRBJ1-4; D is perhaps TRBD1 (5 bases). This CDR3 is built from 15 residues. V lost 8 bases and J lost 2, with 15 bases in between. Germline V gene data show CDR1 as LNHNV and CDR2 as YYDKDF (reference sequence). Here the CDR3 reads CATGAYPATNEKLFF. CDR3 coding DNA: TGTGCCACCGGGGCGTACCCGGCGACTAATGAAAAACTGTTTTTT.

The chain carries TRBV27 and TRBJ2-7; 7 bases align to TRBD1. Germline loops: CDR1 MNHEY, CDR2 SMNVEV (reference sequence). The CDR3 is 13 residues long. J gave up 3 bases and V 7 bases, and 6 bases lay outside the gene matches. CDR3 loop: CASIDRDSYEQYF. The DNA of the CDR3 is TGTGCCAGCATCGACCGGGACAGCTACGAGCAGTACTTC.

This chain uses TRBV11-2 with TRBJ1-4; TRBD1 is a possible D gene (5 bases). V gave up 5 bases and J gave up 7 bases, with 14 bases separating them. This CDR3 spans 14 amino acids. Per the germline V gene, CDR1 is SGHAT and CDR2 is FQNNGV. The CDR3 bases are TGTGCCAGCAGCCCCTGGGGGGGTAGTGAAAAACTGTTTTTT. Translated: CASSPWGGSEKLFF.